The subject of this entry is one T cell receptor beta chain. Sequencing was performed with immunoSEQ multiplex PCR; in TCRdb, only in-frame clones are kept and a portion is missing. Of over a million clones listed, more than 75% are singletons. This specimen belongs to a study of shared clonotypes between healthy human individuals. Germline V gene data show CDR1 as MNHEY and CDR2 as SVGAGI. There are 14 residues in the CDR3. With 0 bases removed from V and 5 bases from J, the gap between germline ends came to 8 bases. The sequencing input was memory CD4+ T cells from PBMCs. The subset: CD45RA-negative fraction. V and J are TRBV6-5 and TRBJ2-1; D call uncertain. The clonotype was recovered from a man aged 18 to 35 in good health. Some clones in this sample may be carry-over from other donors' samples. The CDR3 here is CASSYSKRNNEQFF. In DNA, the CDR3 is TGTGCCAGCAGTTACTCGAAGAGAAACAATGAGCAGTTCTTC.